Below are 5 T cell receptor beta chains sequenced from a single sample in a study of CD8 T cells in Susac syndrome. Random hexamers were used to reverse transcribe 0.5 to 1 ug of RNA. TCRdb analysed the immunoSEQ multiplex PCR reads with MiXCR anew, one entry per CDR3 protein. The repertoire includes 95,000 to 150,000 distinct CDR3 sequences, 90% to 95% of them detected once, and 0.2% to 0.25% sits in the top ten. Sequenced input: CD8+ T cells from PBMCs. These receptors came from a human donor with Susac syndrome.

The chain joins TRBV5-1 to TRBJ2-5; 11 bases are a match to TRBD1. The CDR3 covers 15 residues. Germline assignment: CDR1 SGHRS and CDR2 YFSETQ. The ends lost 5 bases at V and 5 bases at J; junction bases unmatched: 8. The CDR3 bases are TGCGCCAGCAGTCCCGGGACAGGGGGTGCGGAGACCCAGTACTTC. Translation: CASSPGTGGAETQYF.

The chain links TRBV29-1 to TRBJ2-1; 9 positions agree with TRBD1. Germline V gene data show CDR1 as SQVTM and CDR2 as ANQGSEA. With 6 bases clipped from V and 12 bases from J, the junction kept 6 bases outside the gene matches. The CDR3 sequence is 11 residues long. The CDR3 spells CSVATGGLQFF. The DNA of the CDR3 is TGCAGCGTCGCGACAGGGGGATTGCAGTTCTTC.

The rearrangement uses TRBV19 and TRBJ1-5; D gene uncertain. The CDR3 totals 13 residues. Germline V CDR1 and CDR2: LNHDA, SQIVND (reference sequence). The germline V and J ends were trimmed by 10 bases and 0 bases, with 10 bases remaining between them. The CDR3 loop reads CATTAYSNQPQHF. The CDR3 DNA follows: TGTGCCACAACAGCTTATAGCAATCAGCCCCAGCATTTT.

This clonotype has just one count. V and J are TRBV5-4 and TRBJ2-4; D is unresolved. The CDR3 contains 12 residues. CDR1 and CDR2 from the germline V gene are SGHNT and YYREEE (reference sequence). Between the trimmed V and J ends, which lost 2 bases and 8 bases, there was a span of 8 bases. The CDR3 spells CASSFSEDIQYF. CDR3 coding DNA: TGTGCCAGCAGCTTTTCCGAGGACATTCAGTACTTC.

The V and J genes are TRBV27 and TRBJ2-1; 9 nucleotides match TRBD2. V dropped 6 bases and J dropped 8; count of bases not matched to a gene: 23. This CDR3 has 19 amino acids. From germline, CDR1 is MNHEY and CDR2 SMNVEV (reference sequence). DNA of the CDR3: TGTGCCAGCAGCATTACAGGGGTAGAGACTAGCGGCCTGGGGGATGAGCAGTTCTTC. Translation: CASSITGVETSGLGDEQFF.